This is a list of T cell receptor beta chains from one sample in a study of early T cells in non-severe SARS-CoV-2 infection. TCRdb re-derived calls from the 5' RACE reads in MiXCR, one entry per CDR3 protein. The data contain 68,000 or so distinct CDR3 sequences, less than 15% of them singletons. Material: whole blood. The receptors originated from an adult who was a healthcare worker with PCR-confirmed SARS-CoV-2 infection or an uninfected control (not recorded which). Each CDR3 is given with its conserved first and last residue. D genes are given only for firm matches. Size values are once, few and many counts, or a class for expanded clones, and some rows have none.

-	12	TRBJ2-7	TRBV10-2	many	CASSERTYEQYF	TGCGCCAGCAGTGAGCGGACCTACGAGCAGTACTTC
TRBD2	16	TRBJ2-3	TRBV14	-	CASSQDRLASTDTQYF	TGTGCCAGCAGCCAAGATCGACTAGCTAGCACAGATACGCAGTATTTT
-	14	TRBJ1-2	TRBV6-5	-	CASSANNRAAGYTF	TGTGCCAGCAGTGCAAATAACAGGGCTGCTGGCTACACCTTC
-	12	TRBJ2-3	TRBV9	many	CASSVQTDTQYF	TGTGCCAGCAGCGTACAAACAGATACGCAGTATTTT
TRBD2	16	TRBJ2-3	TRBV5-5	-	CASSLLGGGSTDTQYF	TGTGCCAGCAGCTTGTTGGGGGGGGGGAGCACAGATACGCAGTATTTT
-	13	TRBJ2-3	TRBV14	-	CASSRLRADTQYF	TGTGCCAGCAGCCGCTTACGTGCAGATACGCAGTATTTT
TRBD2	16	TRBJ2-3	TRBV5-1	-	CASSMGLAGVTDTQYF	TGCGCCAGCAGCATGGGACTAGCGGGGGTCACAGATACGCAGTATTTT
-	10	TRBJ2-5	TRBV30	few	CAWSGKTQYF	TGTGCCTGGAGTGGAAAGACCCAGTACTTC
TRBD1	12	TRBJ1-2	TRBV6-5	many	CASRRTGEGYTF	TGTGCCAGCAGAAGGACAGGGGAGGGCTACACCTTC
TRBD1	14	TRBJ2-1	TRBV6-5	few	CASRYSLGGYEQFF	TGTGCCAGCAGGTACTCGTTAGGGGGCTATGAGCAGTTCTTC
-	14	TRBJ2-6	TRBV7-9	few	CASSLIAGANVLTF	TGTGCCAGCAGCTTAATAGCTGGGGCCAACGTCCTGACTTTC
-	14	TRBJ1-3	TRBV13	few	CASSSSGNRRTIYF	TGTGCCAGCAGCTCGTCAGGGAATCGACGCACCATATATTTT
TRBD2	15	TRBJ2-1	TRBV6-5	-	CASSYEAGGLNEQFF	TGTGCCAGCAGTTACGAGGCGGGGGGCTTGAATGAGCAGTTCTTC
TRBD1	13	TRBJ1-1	TRBV12-3/TRBV12-4	few	CASSARQGAEAFF	TGTGCCAGCAGTGCCCGACAGGGTGCTGAAGCTTTCTTT
-	16	TRBJ2-2	TRBV7-6	many	CASSYIGGSDAGELFF	TGTGCCAGCAGCTATATAGGTGGTTCGGACGCCGGGGAGCTGTTTTTT
TRBD1	16	TRBJ2-5	TRBV7-3	many	CASSLMATGSGETQYF	TGTGCCAGCAGCTTAATGGCGACAGGGTCCGGGGAGACCCAGTACTTC
-	14	TRBJ1-4	TRBV5-1	-	CASTPGDINEKLFF	TGCGCCAGCACCCCAGGGGACATTAATGAAAAACTGTTTTTT
-	12	TRBJ1-1	TRBV28	many	CASSTGGARTFF	TGTGCCAGCAGCACCGGTGGGGCCAGGACTTTCTTT
TRBD2	14	TRBJ2-5	TRBV20-1	few	CSAAFSGGGETQYF	TGCAGTGCCGCCTTTAGCGGGGGTGGGGAGACCCAGTACTTC
-	14	TRBJ2-3	TRBV18	few	CASSPALKTDTQYF	TGTGCCAGCTCACCTGCTCTCAAGACAGATACGCAGTATTTT
-	17	TRBJ1-1	TRBV5-6	few	CASSIFSDGGMNTEAFF	TGTGCCAGCAGCATCTTTTCTGACGGCGGCATGAACACTGAAGCTTTCTTT
TRBD1	17	TRBJ1-2	TRBV2	many	CASSESPFAGGGYGYTF	TGTGCCAGCAGTGAATCTCCGTTCGCAGGGGGCGGCTATGGCTACACCTTC
-	16	TRBJ2-7	TRBV7-6	many	CASSSRGDGYSYEQYF	TGTGCCAGCAGCTCGAGAGGGGATGGCTACTCCTACGAGCAGTACTTC
TRBD1	13	TRBJ1-1	TRBV10-2	few	CASITGGLTEAFF	TGCGCCAGCATTACAGGGGGCTTAACTGAAGCTTTCTTT
-	17	TRBJ1-6	TRBV4-3	many	CASSQDQGAAGNSPLHF	TGCGCCAGCAGCCAAGACCAGGGCGCAGCGGGGAATTCACCCCTCCACTTT
-	14	TRBJ2-7	TRBV5-1	-	CASSSDPNSYEQYF	TGCGCCAGCAGTTCCGACCCAAACTCCTACGAGCAGTACTTC
-	14	TRBJ2-1	TRBV20-1	-	CSASPLVGYNEQFF	TGCAGTGCTAGCCCTCTAGTGGGGTACAATGAGCAGTTCTTC
-	16	TRBJ2-7	TRBV18	few	CASSPLGVGAFDEQYF	TGTGCCAGCTCACCACTTGGGGTGGGGGCCTTTGACGAGCAGTACTTC
TRBD2	15	TRBJ2-7	TRBV11-2	many	CASSPWTSGGYEQYF	TGTGCCAGCAGCCCCTGGACTAGCGGGGGCTACGAGCAGTACTTC
-	14	TRBJ2-3	TRBV12-3/TRBV12-4	-	CASSYYRSTDTQYF	TGTGCCAGCAGTTACTACAGAAGCACAGATACGCAGTATTTT
-	14	TRBJ2-5	TRBV7-2	few	CASSFDWRRGTQYF	TGTGCCAGCAGCTTCGACTGGCGCAGGGGGACCCAGTACTTC